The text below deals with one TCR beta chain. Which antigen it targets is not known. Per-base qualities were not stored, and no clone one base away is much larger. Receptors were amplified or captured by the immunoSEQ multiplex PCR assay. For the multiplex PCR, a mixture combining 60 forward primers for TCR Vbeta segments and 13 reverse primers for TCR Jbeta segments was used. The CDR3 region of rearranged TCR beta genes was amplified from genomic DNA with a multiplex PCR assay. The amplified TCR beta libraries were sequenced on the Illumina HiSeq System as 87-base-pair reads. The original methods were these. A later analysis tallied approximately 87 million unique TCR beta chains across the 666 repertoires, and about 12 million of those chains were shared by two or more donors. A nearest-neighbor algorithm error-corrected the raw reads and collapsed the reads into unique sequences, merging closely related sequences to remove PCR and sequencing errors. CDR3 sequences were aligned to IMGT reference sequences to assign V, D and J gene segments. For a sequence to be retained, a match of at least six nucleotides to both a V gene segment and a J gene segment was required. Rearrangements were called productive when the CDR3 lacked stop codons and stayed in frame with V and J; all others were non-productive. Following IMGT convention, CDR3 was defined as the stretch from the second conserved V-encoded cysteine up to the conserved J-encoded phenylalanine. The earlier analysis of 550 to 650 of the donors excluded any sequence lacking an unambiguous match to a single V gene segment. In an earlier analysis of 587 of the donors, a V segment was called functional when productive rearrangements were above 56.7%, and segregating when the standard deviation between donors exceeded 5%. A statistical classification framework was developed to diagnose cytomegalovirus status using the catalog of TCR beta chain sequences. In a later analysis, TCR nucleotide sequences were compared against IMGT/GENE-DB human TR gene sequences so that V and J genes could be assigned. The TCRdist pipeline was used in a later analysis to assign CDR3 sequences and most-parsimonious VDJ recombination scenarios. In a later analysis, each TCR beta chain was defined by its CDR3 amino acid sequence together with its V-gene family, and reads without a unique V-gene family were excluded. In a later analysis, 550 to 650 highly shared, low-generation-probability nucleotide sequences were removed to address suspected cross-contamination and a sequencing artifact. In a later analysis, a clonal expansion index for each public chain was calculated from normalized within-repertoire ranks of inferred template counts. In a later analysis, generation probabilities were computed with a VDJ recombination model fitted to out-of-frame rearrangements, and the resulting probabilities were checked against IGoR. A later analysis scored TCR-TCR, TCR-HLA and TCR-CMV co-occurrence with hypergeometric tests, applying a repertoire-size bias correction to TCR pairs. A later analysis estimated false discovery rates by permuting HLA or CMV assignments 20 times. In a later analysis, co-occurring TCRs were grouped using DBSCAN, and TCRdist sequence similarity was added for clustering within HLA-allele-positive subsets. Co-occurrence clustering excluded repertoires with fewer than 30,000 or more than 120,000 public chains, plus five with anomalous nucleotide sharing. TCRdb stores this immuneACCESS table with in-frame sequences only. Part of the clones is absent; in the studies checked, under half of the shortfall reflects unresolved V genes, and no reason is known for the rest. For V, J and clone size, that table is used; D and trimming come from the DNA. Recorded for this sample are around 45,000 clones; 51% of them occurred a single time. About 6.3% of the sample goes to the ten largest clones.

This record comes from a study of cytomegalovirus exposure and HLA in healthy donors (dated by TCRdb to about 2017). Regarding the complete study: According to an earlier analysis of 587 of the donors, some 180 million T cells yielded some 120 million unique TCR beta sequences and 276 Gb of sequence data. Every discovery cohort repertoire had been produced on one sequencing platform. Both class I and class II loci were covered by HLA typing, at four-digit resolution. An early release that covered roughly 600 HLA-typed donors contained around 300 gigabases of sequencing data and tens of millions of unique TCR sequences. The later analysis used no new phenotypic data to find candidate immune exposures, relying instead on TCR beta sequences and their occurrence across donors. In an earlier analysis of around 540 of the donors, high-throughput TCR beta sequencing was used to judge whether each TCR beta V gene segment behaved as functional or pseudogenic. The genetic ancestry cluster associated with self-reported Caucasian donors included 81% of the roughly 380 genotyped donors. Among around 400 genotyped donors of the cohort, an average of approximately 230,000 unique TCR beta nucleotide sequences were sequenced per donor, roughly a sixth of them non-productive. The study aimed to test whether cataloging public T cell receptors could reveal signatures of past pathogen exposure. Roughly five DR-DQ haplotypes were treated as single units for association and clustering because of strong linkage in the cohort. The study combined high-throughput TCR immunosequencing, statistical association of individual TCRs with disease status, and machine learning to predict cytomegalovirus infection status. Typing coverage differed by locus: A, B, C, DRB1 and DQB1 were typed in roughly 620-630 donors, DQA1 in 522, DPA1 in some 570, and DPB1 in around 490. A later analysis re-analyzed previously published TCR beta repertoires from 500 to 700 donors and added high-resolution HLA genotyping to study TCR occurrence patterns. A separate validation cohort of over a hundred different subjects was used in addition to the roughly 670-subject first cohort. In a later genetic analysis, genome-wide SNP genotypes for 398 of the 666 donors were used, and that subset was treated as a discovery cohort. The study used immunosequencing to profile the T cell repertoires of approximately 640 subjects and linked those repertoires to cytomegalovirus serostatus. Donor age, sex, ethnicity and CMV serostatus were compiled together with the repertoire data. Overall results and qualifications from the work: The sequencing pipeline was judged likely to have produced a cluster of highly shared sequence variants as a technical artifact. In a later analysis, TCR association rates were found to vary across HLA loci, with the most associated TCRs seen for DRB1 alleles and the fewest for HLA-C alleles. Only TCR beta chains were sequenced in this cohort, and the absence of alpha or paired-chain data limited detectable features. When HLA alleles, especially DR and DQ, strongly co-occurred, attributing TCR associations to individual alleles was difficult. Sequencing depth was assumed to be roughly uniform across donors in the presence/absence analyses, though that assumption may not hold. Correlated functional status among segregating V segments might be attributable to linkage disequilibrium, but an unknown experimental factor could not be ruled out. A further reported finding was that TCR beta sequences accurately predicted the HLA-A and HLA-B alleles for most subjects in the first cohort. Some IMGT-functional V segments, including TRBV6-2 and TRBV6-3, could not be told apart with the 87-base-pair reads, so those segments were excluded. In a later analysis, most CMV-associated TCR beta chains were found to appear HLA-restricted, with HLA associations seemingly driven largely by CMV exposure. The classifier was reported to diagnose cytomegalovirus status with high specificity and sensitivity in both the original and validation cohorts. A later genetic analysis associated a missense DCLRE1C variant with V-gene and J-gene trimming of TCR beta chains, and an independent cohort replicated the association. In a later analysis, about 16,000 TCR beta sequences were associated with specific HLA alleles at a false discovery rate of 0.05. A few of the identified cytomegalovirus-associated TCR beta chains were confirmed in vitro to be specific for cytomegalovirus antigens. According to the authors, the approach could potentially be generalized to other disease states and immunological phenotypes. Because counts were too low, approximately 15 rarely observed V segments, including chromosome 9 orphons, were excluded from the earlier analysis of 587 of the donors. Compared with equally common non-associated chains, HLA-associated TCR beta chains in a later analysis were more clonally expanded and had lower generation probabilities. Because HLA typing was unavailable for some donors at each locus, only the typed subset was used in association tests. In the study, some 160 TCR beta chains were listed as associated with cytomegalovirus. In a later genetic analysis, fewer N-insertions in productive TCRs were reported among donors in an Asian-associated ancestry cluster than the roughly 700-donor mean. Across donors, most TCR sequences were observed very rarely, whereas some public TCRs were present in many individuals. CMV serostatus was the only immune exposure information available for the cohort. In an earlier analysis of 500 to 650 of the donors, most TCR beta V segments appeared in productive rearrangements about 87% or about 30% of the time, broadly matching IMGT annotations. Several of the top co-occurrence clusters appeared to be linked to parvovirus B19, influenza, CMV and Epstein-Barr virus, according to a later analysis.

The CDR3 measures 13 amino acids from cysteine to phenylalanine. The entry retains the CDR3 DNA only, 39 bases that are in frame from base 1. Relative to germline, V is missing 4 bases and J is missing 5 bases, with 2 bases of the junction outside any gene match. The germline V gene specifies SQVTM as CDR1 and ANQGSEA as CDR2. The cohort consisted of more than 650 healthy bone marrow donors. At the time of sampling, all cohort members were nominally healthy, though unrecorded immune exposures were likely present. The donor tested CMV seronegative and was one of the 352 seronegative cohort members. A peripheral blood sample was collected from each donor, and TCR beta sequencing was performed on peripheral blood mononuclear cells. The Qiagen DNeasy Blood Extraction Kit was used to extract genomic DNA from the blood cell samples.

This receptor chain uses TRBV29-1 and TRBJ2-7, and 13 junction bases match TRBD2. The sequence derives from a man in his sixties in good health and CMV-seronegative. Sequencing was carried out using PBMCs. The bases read TGCAGCGTTGGGACTAGCGGGAGCCACGAGCAGTACTTC. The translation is CSVGTSGSHEQYF.